One sample yielded the 32 T cell receptor beta chains listed below, sequenced in a study of neurological immune-mediated disorders. TCRdb reanalysed the 5' RACE reads using MiXCR and keeps one entry per CDR3 protein. This table holds about 48,000 distinct CDR3 sequences, less than 2% found once. The material sequenced was PBMCs. The source of these receptors is a woman aged 40 to 50 with multiple sclerosis.

This clonotype was recorded many times. The rearrangement links TRBV20-1 to TRBJ2-7, with 10 bases fitting TRBD1. Germline V gene lookup returns CDR1 DFQATT and CDR2 SNEGSKA (reference sequence). This CDR3 is 14 amino acids long. V lost 1 base, J lost 4 bases, and 4 bases stayed unmatched. The CDR3 nucleotides read TGCAGTGCTAGAGCTCCGGGACAGGGGTACGAGCAGTACTTC. Residues: CSARAPGQGYEQYF.

This clonotype came up many times. The chain uses TRBV5-1 and TRBJ2-4; a possible D gene is TRBD2 (6 bases). Germline V CDR1 and CDR2: SGHRS, YFSETQ. The CDR3 sequence is 16 residues long. Deletions cut 1 base from V and 9 bases from J, with 20 bases between. This CDR3 is CASSLSVTSTGGIQYF. The CDR3 coding sequence is TGCGCCAGCAGCTTGAGCGTCACAAGCACCGGGGGCATTCAGTACTTC.

This clonotype was recorded many times. The chain combines TRBV6-5 with TRBJ2-2, with TRBD2 matching over 8 bases. This CDR3 is 15 amino acids long. Germline V lookup: CDR1 MNHEY, CDR2 SVGAGI. J was trimmed by 4 bases and V by 2 bases; bases with no gene match: 3. The chain's CDR3 is CASSYELAATGELFF. The CDR3 DNA reads TGTGCCAGCAGTTACGAACTAGCGGCCACCGGGGAGCTGTTTTTT.

This clonotype was seen at least ten times. The chain recombines TRBV20-1 with TRBJ2-1; D perhaps matches TRBD1 (5 bases). The CDR3 length is 11 residues. The V end was cut by 3 bases, the J end by 12 bases, with 12 bases between. The V gene's germline CDR1 is DFQATT and CDR2 SNEGSKA (reference sequence). The CDR3 sequence: CSARGQLWQFF. CDR3 sequence (DNA): TGCAGTGCTAGGGGGCAGCTCTGGCAGTTCTTC.

This clonotype showed up many times. The chain joins TRBV6-6 to TRBJ2-3; 11 bases are a match to TRBD1. Germline CDR1 and CDR2: MNHNY and SVGAGI (reference sequence). This CDR3 contains 15 residues. The V gene end was trimmed by 6 bases and the J gene end by 5 bases; junction bases not matched to a gene: 7. The CDR3 is CASRPGQGVEDTQYF. The CDR3 DNA sequence: TGTGCCAGCAGACCGGGACAGGGGGTTGAAGATACGCAGTATTTT.

Many counts were recorded for this clonotype. The DNA for the CDR3 is TGTGCCAGCAGTTTTATTACTGAAGCTTTCTTT. Protein sequence: CASSFITEAFF. This chain joins TRBV6-1 and TRBJ1-1; D is unresolved. The CDR3 contains 11 residues. Germline CDR1 is MNHNS and CDR2 is SASEGT. Trimming shortened V by 5 bases and J by 5 bases, and 6 bases separated the two germline ends.

This clonotype was counted at least ten times. J is TRBJ2-7 and V is TRBV4-1; D uncertain. CDR3 length equals 14 residues. Germline CDR1 and CDR2: MGHRA and YSYEKL. V lost 1 base and J 4 bases, leaving 11 bases between the germline ends. The CDR3 region is CASSQVYRFYEQYF. In DNA form, the CDR3 reads TGCGCCAGCAGCCAAGTATACCGATTTTACGAGCAGTACTTC.

This clonotype was recorded many times. The rearrangement uses TRBV20-1 and TRBJ2-5; TRBD2 matches at 9 bases. CDR1 and CDR2 (germline): DFQATT, SNEGSKA (reference sequence). The CDR3 is 14 residues long. With 3 bases clipped from V and 1 base from J, the junction kept 3 bases outside the gene matches. The CDR3 reads CSARGTSLQETQYF. For the CDR3, the DNA is TGCAGTGCTAGGGGGACTAGCCTCCAAGAGACCCAGTACTTC.

This clonotype appeared many times. V is TRBV5-1 and J is TRBJ1-1; TRBD1 might be the D (5 bases). CDR3 length: 15 residues. Trimming stripped 4 bases from V and 2 bases from J, with 15 bases between. Germline V gene sequence: CDR1 SGHRS, CDR2 YFSETQ. CDR3 protein: CASSRLGTGNTEAFF. The CDR3 nucleotides are TGCGCCAGCAGCAGACTTGGGACGGGAAACACTGAAGCTTTCTTT.

This clonotype showed up many times. Here the CDR3 reads CASSSRLAGLYNEQFF. CDR3 bases: TGTGCCAGCAGCTCCCGGCTAGCGGGGTTATACAATGAGCAGTTCTTC. This rearrangement joins TRBV11-2 to TRBJ2-1, with 9 bases identical to TRBD2. The CDR3 runs 16 residues. CDR1 SGHAT and CDR2 FQNNGV come from the germline V gene. The junction had 8 bases not matched to a gene; V was cut back by 4 bases and J by 4 bases. Looking up the rest from reference TRBV11-2 and TRBJ2-1 gives the full variable domain: EAGVAQSPRYKIIEKRQSVAFWCNPISGHATLYWYQQILGQGPKLLIQFQNNGVVDDSQLPKDRFSAERLKGVDSTLKIQPAKLEDSAVYLCASSSRLAGLYNEQFFGPGTRLTVL.

This clonotype was seen many times. A much larger clone differs from this one at a single base, so this may be a read error. The chain links TRBV5-1 to TRBJ2-7; no clear D. Trimming took off 4 bases at V and 0 bases at J, with 8 bases between the two ends. CDR1 and CDR2 from the germline V gene are SGHRS and YFSETQ. This CDR3 comprises 13 residues. CDR3 in DNA: TGCGCCAGCAGCCCCAAGGACTCCTACGAGCAGTACTTC. It yields the protein CASSPKDSYEQYF.

The sample holds many counts of this clonotype. The gene calls are TRBV6-6 and TRBJ1-4, with 7 nucleotides matching TRBD1. J gave up 3 bases and V 4 bases, and 2 bases lay outside the gene matches. Germline CDR1 reads MNHNY; CDR2 reads SVGAGI (reference sequence). The CDR3 runs 14 residues. CDR3 protein: CASSSTGSNEKLFF. Here the CDR3 DNA reads TGTGCCAGCAGTTCGACAGGGTCTAATGAAAAACTGTTTTTT.

This clonotype came up many times. J is TRBJ1-1 and V is TRBV10-3; D is ambiguous. Trimming shortened V by 2 bases and J by 5 bases, and 12 bases separated the two germline ends. CDR1 is ENHRY, CDR2 SYGVKD, per germline. The CDR3 contains 14 residues. CDR3 sequence reads: CAISEVTGNTEAFF. DNA for the CDR3: TGTGCCATCAGTGAGGTGACGGGGAATACTGAAGCTTTCTTT.

In this sample, this clonotype turned up many times. The chain joins TRBV20-1 to TRBJ2-3; 7 nucleotides line up with TRBD2. This CDR3 spans 15 amino acids. The germline CDR1 and CDR2 sequences are DFQATT and SNEGSKA (reference sequence). Unmatched junction bases numbered 6, after V lost 3 bases and J lost 0 bases. CDR3 nucleotides: TGCAGTGCTAGTCAGGCTAGCGGTAGCACAGATACGCAGTATTTT. Encoded protein: CSASQASGSTDTQYF.

The table lists this clonotype with many counts. The J gene is TRBJ2-1, the V gene TRBV4-1, with 12 bases aligning to TRBD2. The germline gives CDR1 MGHRA, CDR2 YSYEKL. Unmatched junction bases numbered 7, after V lost 1 base and J lost 6 bases. This CDR3 comprises 17 residues. Written as DNA, the CDR3 is TGCGCCAGCAGCCAAGGTCTAGCGGGGGGGCAGGTCAATGAGCAGTTCTTC. This gives the protein CASSQGLAGGQVNEQFF.

This clonotype was counted ten times or more. J is TRBJ2-1 and V is TRBV5-1; D perhaps matches TRBD2 (6 bases). The germline gives CDR1 SGHRS, CDR2 YFSETQ. The germline V and J ends were trimmed by 4 bases and 0 bases, with 14 bases remaining between them. This CDR3 region has 16 residues. CDR3 protein: CASSPGTQSSYNEQFF. The CDR3 DNA is TGCGCCAGCAGCCCAGGGACTCAGAGCTCCTACAATGAGCAGTTCTTC.

In its sample, this clonotype was seen many times. The rearrangement joins TRBV7-2 to TRBJ2-7, with 7 bases matching TRBD2. V lost 10 bases and J lost 5; bases outside the gene matches: 8. The CDR3 has 12 amino acids. Per germline, CDR1 SGHTA and CDR2 FQGNSA. The CDR3 here is CATRGGGNEQYF. Written as DNA, the CDR3 is TGTGCCACCCGGGGCGGGGGTAACGAGCAGTACTTC.

This clonotype was seen at least ten times. V usage is TRBV11-2 and J usage is TRBJ1-2; tentatively, D is TRBD1 (5 bases). CDR1 is SGHAT and CDR2 is FQNNGV in the germline V gene. This CDR3 is 15 amino acids long. Trimming left V 1 base short and J 7 bases short, with 16 bases between. The CDR3: CASSLAGTQLGGYTF. In DNA, the CDR3 is TGTGCCAGCAGCTTAGCCGGGACGCAACTGGGTGGCTACACCTTC. The full variable domain, in which reference TRBV11-2 and TRBJ1-2 provide the parts outside the CDR3, is EAGVAQSPRYKIIEKRQSVAFWCNPISGHATLYWYQQILGQGPKLLIQFQNNGVVDDSQLPKDRFSAERLKGVDSTLKIQPAKLEDSAVYLCASSLAGTQLGGYTFGSGTRLTVV.

This clonotype was observed many times. This chain joins TRBV6-6 and TRBJ1-1; 7 nucleotides agree with TRBD1. CDR1 is MNHNY, CDR2 SVGAGI, per germline (reference sequence). The CDR3 length is 13 residues. V gave up 6 bases and J gave up 7 bases; unmatched junction bases: 8. This CDR3 reads CASRPQGGDEAFF. CDR3 bases: TGTGCCAGCAGGCCCCAGGGGGGCGATGAAGCTTTCTTT.

This clonotype was observed at least ten times. The chain is built from TRBV29-1 and TRBJ2-3, with 10 bases matching TRBD2. The CDR3 runs 13 residues. The V gene's germline CDR1 is SQVTM and CDR2 ANQGSEA. The J segment lost 1 base and the V segment lost 7 bases, leaving 2 bases of the junction unmatched. This CDR3 reads CSATSGGTDTQYF. The CDR3 DNA follows: TGCAGCGCCACTAGCGGGGGCACAGATACGCAGTATTTT.

This clonotype was observed at least ten times. The chain recombines TRBV5-5 with TRBJ1-5, with 8 bases identical to TRBD1. This CDR3 region has 14 residues. V gave up 3 bases and J gave up 3 bases; unmatched junction bases: 2. In germline, CDR1 is SGHKS, CDR2 YYEKEE (reference sequence). The CDR3 spells CASSYRGNNQPQHF. The CDR3 DNA is TGTGCCAGCAGCTACAGGGGGAACAATCAGCCCCAGCATTTT.

This clonotype was observed at least ten times. The chain is built from TRBV10-3 and TRBJ1-6; D may be TRBD1 (5 bases). Trimming removed 2 bases at V and 2 bases at J, with 13 bases between. The V gene's germline CDR1 is ENHRY and CDR2 SYGVKD. The CDR3 length is 17 residues. Here the CDR3 DNA reads TGTGCCATCAGTGAGCGGTCGGGGGACCCCTATAATTCACCCCTCCACTTT. Its translation is CAISERSGDPYNSPLHF.

This clonotype was seen repeatedly, ten times or more. The gene calls are TRBV20-1 and TRBJ2-5; 11 bases are a match to TRBD2. CDR1 is DFQATT, CDR2 SNEGSKA, per germline (reference sequence). This CDR3 has 16 amino acids. The V gene end was trimmed by 3 bases and the J gene end by 4 bases; junction bases not matched to a gene: 10. The CDR3 loop is CSASGSSGGRGETQYF. The CDR3 bases are TGCAGTGCTAGTGGGTCTAGCGGGGGGAGGGGAGAGACCCAGTACTTC.

This clonotype was counted many times. V usage is TRBV5-1 and J usage is TRBJ1-2, with D unresolved. Deletions cut 4 bases from V and 2 bases from J, with 12 bases between. CDR1 and CDR2 (germline): SGHRS, YFSETQ. The CDR3 is 14 amino acids. The CDR3 spells CASSPGEGNYGYTF. In DNA, the CDR3 is TGCGCCAGCAGCCCTGGAGAGGGAAACTATGGCTACACCTTC.

This clonotype was counted ten times or more. V usage is TRBV10-3 and J usage is TRBJ1-2; D possibly corresponds to TRBD1 (5 bases). Trimming left V 7 bases short and J 4 bases short, with 19 bases between. The CDR3 is made up of 15 amino acids. Germline CDR1 and CDR2: ENHRY and SYGVKD. DNA for the CDR3: TGTGCCATCAAGGGGCAGGGCGCGAGGGGCTATGGCTACACCTTC. Translation: CAIKGQGARGYGYTF.

A few counts support this clonotype. Just one base apart from a much larger clone, this may be a read error. The chain recombines TRBV3-1 with TRBJ2-3, with D uncertain. The CDR3 is made up of 18 amino acids. Germline V lookup: CDR1 LGHDT, CDR2 YNNKEL (reference sequence). CDR3 in amino acids: CASSQSGGVTFSTDTKYF. CDR3 nucleotides: TGTGCCAGCAGCCAATCGGGTGGAGTCACATTTAGCACAGATACGAAGTATTTT.

In its sample, this clonotype was seen many times. The chain uses TRBV5-1 and TRBJ2-3, with D hard to call. Deletions cut 0 bases from V and 2 bases from J, with 7 bases between. CDR3 size: 14 residues. The germline CDR1 and CDR2 sequences are SGHRS and YFSETQ. CDR3 residues: CASSLDTSTDTQYF. The CDR3 nucleotides are TGCGCCAGCAGCTTGGACACGTCCACAGATACGCAGTATTTT. The whole variable domain, remainder taken from reference TRBV5-1 and TRBJ2-3, is KAGVTQTPRYLIKTRGQQVTLSCSPISGHRSVSWYQQTPGQGLQFLFEYFSETQRNKGNFPGRFSGRQFSNSRSEMNVSTLELGDSALYLCASSLDTSTDTQYFGPGTRLTVL.

This clonotype has a count of ten or more. The J gene is TRBJ1-1, the V gene TRBV9; the D gene is possibly TRBD1 (5 bases). There are 12 residues in the CDR3. The germline V gene has CDR1 SGDLS and CDR2 YYNGEE. The V gene lost 0 bases and the J gene lost 7 bases, with 7 bases spanning the gap. The CDR3 loop is CASSVGDSEAFF. The CDR3 nucleotides are TGTGCCAGCAGCGTAGGAGACAGTGAAGCTTTCTTT.

This clonotype showed up many times. The chain is built from TRBV20-1 and TRBJ1-1; 8 nucleotides line up with TRBD1. The germline V gene has CDR1 DFQATT and CDR2 SNEGSKA (reference sequence). With V trimmed by 3 bases and J by 7 bases, 4 bases remained unmatched. This CDR3 spans 12 amino acids. The CDR3 nucleotides are TGCAGTGCTAGGCAGGGGGCAAATGAAGCTTTCTTT. Protein product: CSARQGANEAFF.

This clonotype has more than one count but fewer than ten. The V gene is TRBV5-1, the J gene TRBJ2-2; 10 bases align to TRBD2. With V trimmed by 2 bases and J by 4 bases, 8 bases remained unmatched. Germline assignment: CDR1 SGHRS and CDR2 YFSETQ. This CDR3 has 17 residues. The CDR3 region is CASSFGLAAYSTGELFF. The CDR3 DNA sequence: TGCGCCAGCAGCTTCGGACTAGCGGCTTACTCCACCGGGGAGCTGTTTTTT.

This clonotype showed up many times. This rearrangement joins TRBV20-1 to TRBJ2-2; weak D call: TRBD2 (5 bases). CDR1 is DFQATT, CDR2 SNEGSKA, per germline (reference sequence). This CDR3 comprises 15 residues. V was cut by 0 bases and J by 2 bases, with 10 bases left in between. CDR3 sequence reads: CSARDMRVNTGELFF. CDR3 bases: TGCAGTGCTAGAGATATGCGGGTTAACACCGGGGAGCTGTTTTTT.

Ten or more counts support this clonotype. This chain uses TRBV9 with TRBJ1-5; D uncertain. Trimming took off 4 bases at V and 7 bases at J, with 18 bases between the two ends. Germline assignment: CDR1 SGDLS and CDR2 YYNGEE. This CDR3 comprises 15 residues. CDR3 region: CASSSSGINRQPQHF. The CDR3 DNA reads TGTGCCAGCAGCTCCTCGGGGATAAATCGCCAGCCCCAGCATTTT.